This is a list of T cell receptor beta chains from one sample in a study of blood T cell repertoires in COVID-19. The assay was immunoSEQ multiplex PCR, and TCRdb's table has in-frame clones only and misses some. The table includes around 140,000 clones, roughly 87% detected once. The specimen was PBMCs or T cells enriched from blood (not recorded which). The receptors derive from a woman aged 40-49 years who had been exposed to COVID-19. Both conserved end residues are part of each CDR3. D genes are given only for firm matches. The size of a clone is reported for some rows only, either as once, few or many, or as a class for expanded clones.

CDR3	DNA	V	J	size	D
CASSSGAGMAGFEQFF	TGTGCCAGCAGCTCCGGGGCAGGGATGGCGGGATTTGAGCAGTTCTTC	TRBV7-9	TRBJ2-1	.	.
CATSDRSAGGLSTDTQYF	TGTGCCACCAGTGACCGATCCGCAGGGGGCCTAAGCACAGATACGCAGTATTTT	TRBV24-1	TRBJ2-3	once	TRBD1
CASSFSSGGASETQYF	TGCGCCAGCAGCTTCTCTAGCGGGGGAGCGTCGGAGACCCAGTACTTC	TRBV5-1	TRBJ2-5	.	TRBD2
CASSLWGLNTEAFF	TGTGCCAGCAGTTTATGGGGGCTGAACACTGAAGCTTTCTTT	TRBV27	TRBJ1-1	.	.
CATSDSSRPYNEQFF	TGTGCCACCAGTGATTCTAGCCGTCCCTACAATGAGCAGTTCTTC	TRBV24-1	TRBJ2-1	.	.
CASSIDFGGRSITGELFF	TGTGCCAGTAGTATAGATTTTGGGGGCAGGAGTATCACCGGGGAGCTGTTTTTT	TRBV19	TRBJ2-2	.	.
CSVDEGNTIYF	TGCAGCGTTGATGAGGGAAACACCATATATTTT	TRBV29-1	TRBJ1-3	.	.
CASSMERGGQETQYF	TGTGCCAGCAGCATGGAGCGGGGGGGACAAGAGACCCAGTACTTC	TRBV5-4	TRBJ2-5	.	TRBD2
CASSLVGGNEQFF	TGTGCCAGCAGCTTAGTAGGGGGCAATGAGCAGTTCTTC	TRBV5-4	TRBJ2-1	once	.
CASSYTGDGYTF	TGTGCCAGCAGTTACACGGGGGACGGCTACACCTTC	TRBV6-5	TRBJ1-2	.	.
CASSPRGAGSSTDTQYF	TGCGCCAGCAGCCCTAGGGGAGCGGGGTCTAGCACAGATACGCAGTATTTT	TRBV4-1	TRBJ2-3	.	TRBD2
CASSLRSATSTDTQYF	TGTGCCAGCAGCTTACGAAGCGCAACTAGCACAGATACGCAGTATTTT	TRBV11-2	TRBJ2-3	.	.
CASSYSGQGNEKLFF	TGTGCCAGCAGTTACTCGGGACAGGGAAATGAAAAACTGTTTTTT	TRBV6-5	TRBJ1-4	.	TRBD1
CASSGTGGNQPQHF	TGTGCCAGCAGCGGGACAGGGGGAAATCAGCCCCAGCATTTT	TRBV9	TRBJ1-5	few	TRBD1
CASSPRQGGQETQYF	TGTGCCAGCAGCCCCAGACAGGGCGGCCAAGAGACCCAGTACTTC	TRBV7-2	TRBJ2-5	.	TRBD1
CASRGATNEKLFF	TGTGCCAGCCGGGGTGCAACTAATGAAAAACTGTTTTTT	TRBV2	TRBJ1-4	.	.
CASSSTSGSMKTQYF	TGTGCCAGCAGTTCGACTAGCGGGAGTATGAAGACCCAGTACTTC	TRBV7-2	TRBJ2-5	.	TRBD2
CASSQEWASEQFF	TGCGCCAGCAGCCAAGAGTGGGCCAGTGAGCAGTTCTTC	TRBV4-3	TRBJ2-1	.	.
CASSPQRGPQETQYF	TGTGCCAGCAGCCCGCAGCGGGGGCCACAAGAGACCCAGTACTTC	TRBV7-8	TRBJ2-5	.	TRBD2
CASSLAASGYQETQYF	TGTGCCAGCAGCTTGGCGGCTAGCGGGTACCAAGAGACCCAGTACTTC	TRBV5-4	TRBJ2-5	once	TRBD2
CASSLPSYTGELFF	TGTGCCAGCAGCTTGCCGTCTTACACCGGGGAGCTGTTTTTT	TRBV5-6	TRBJ2-2	.	.
CASSPVLDSLGGYTF	TGTGCCAGCTCACCAGTCCTTGACAGCCTAGGGGGCTACACCTTC	TRBV18	TRBJ1-2	.	.
CASSQSGGGLEKLFF	TGTGCCAGCAGCCAAAGTGGAGGGGGCTTGGAAAAACTGTTTTTT	TRBV7-9	TRBJ1-4	few	TRBD1
CASRGQGLPYGYTF	TGTGCCAGCAGAGGGCAGGGGCTACCCTATGGCTACACCTTC	TRBV28	TRBJ1-2	.	.
CASNAGDTDTQYF	TGTGCCAGCAACGCGGGGGACACAGATACGCAGTATTTT	TRBV2	TRBJ2-3	.	TRBD2
CASSLGQGIGLYGYTF	TGTGCCAGCAGCTTAGGACAGGGGATTGGGCTATATGGCTACACCTTC	TRBV7-8	TRBJ1-2	once	TRBD1
CASSVGQDMNTEAFF	TGTGCCAGTAGTGTAGGACAGGACATGAACACTGAAGCTTTCTTT	TRBV19	TRBJ1-1	.	TRBD1
CASSLSPLRNSPLHF	TGTGCCAGCAGTTTATCCCCCCTGAGGAATTCACCCCTCCACTTT	TRBV27	TRBJ1-6	.	.
CASSPTSGQGKGANYGYTF	TGTGCCAGCTCACCTACATCCGGACAGGGCAAGGGAGCTAACTATGGCTACACCTTC	TRBV18	TRBJ1-2	.	TRBD1
CASRDRDRGTEAFF	TGTGCCAGTAGAGACCGGGACAGGGGTACTGAAGCTTTCTTT	TRBV19	TRBJ1-1	.	TRBD1